This passage covers 22 T cell receptor beta chains from one sample sequenced in a study of blood T cell repertoires in COVID-19. Only in-frame clones appear in the TCRdb table, and some are missing; sequencing was by immunoSEQ multiplex PCR. The sample contains under 300,000 clones, around four fifths of which appear only once. The sequenced material came from peripheral blood. These receptors originate from a man in his fifties with acute or convalescent COVID-19.

This clone was seen a few times. The chain combines TRBV30 with TRBJ2-7, with 7 bases identical to TRBD1. The CDR3 covers 14 residues. The V and J ends lost 4 bases and 2 bases, in that order; junction bases with no gene match: 8. Looked up from germline, CDR1 is GTSNPN and CDR2 is SVGIG (reference sequence). The CDR3 DNA sequence: TGTGCCTGGACCGTGGGGGACAGAGCCTACGAGCAGTACTTC. Its protein product is CAWTVGDRAYEQYF.

This chain connects TRBV14 to TRBJ2-3; D not certain. The CDR3 runs 12 residues. CDR1 and CDR2 from the germline V gene are SGHDN and FVKESK. V was cut by 1 base and J by 7 bases, with 6 bases left in between. The CDR3 nucleotides read TGTGCCAGCAGCCAAGTGTCGTATACGCAGTATTTT. It encodes CASSQVSYTQYF.

The V call is TRBV6-6, the J call TRBJ2-7; 10 nucleotides line up with TRBD2. This CDR3 spans 15 amino acids. The germline CDR1 and CDR2 sequences are MNHNY and SVGAGI (reference sequence). Germline trimming cut 6 bases from V and 9 bases from J; bases unmatched to any gene: 14. The CDR3 region is CASSRPTSGPFAQYF. In DNA form, the CDR3 reads TGTGCCAGCAGCCGCCCGACTAGCGGGCCTTTCGCGCAGTACTTC.

The chain is built from TRBV14 and TRBJ2-1; 12 bases line up with TRBD2. The CDR3 has 15 residues. Germline V gene sequence: CDR1 SGHDN, CDR2 FVKESK. The V gene end was trimmed by 1 base and the J gene end by 8 bases; junction bases not matched to a gene: 3. The CDR3 region has the DNA TGTGCCAGCAGCCAAGGAGCTAGCGGGAGGGATGAGCAGTTCTTC. It codes for CASSQGASGRDEQFF.

For this clone: At one end the junction does not follow the germline gene, possibly because of a read error. This chain links TRBV7-7 with TRBJ2-1; a possible D gene is TRBD1 (5 bases). The CDR3 is 13 amino acids. Germline V lookup: CDR1 SSHAT, CDR2 FNYEAQ (reference sequence). CDR3 sequence reads: CASSLGAGNEQFF. The DNA for the CDR3 is TGTGCTAGCAGCTTAGGGGCAGGGAATGAGCAGTTCTTC.

The CDR3 DNA reads TGTGCCAGCAGTTACAGGGGACAGGGATCCTATGGCTACACCTTC. Its translation: CASSYRGQGSYGYTF. The chain carries TRBV6-5 and TRBJ1-2, with TRBD1 matching over 9 bases. V lost 2 bases, J lost 4 bases, and 5 bases stayed unmatched. This CDR3 contains 15 residues. Germline-derived CDR1 and CDR2 are MNHEY and SVGAGI.

This chain connects TRBV5-8 to TRBJ1-1; D is undetermined. Germline CDR1 and CDR2: SGHTS and YDEGEE. This CDR3 has 14 residues. V lost 9 bases to trimming and J lost 1 base, with 16 bases between them. CDR3 nucleotide sequence: TGTGCCACCCCTTCACAGCTTACGAACACTGAAGCTTTCTTT. The encoded protein is CATPSQLTNTEAFF.

This chain joins TRBV10-3 and TRBJ2-7; TRBD2 agrees at 8 bases. This CDR3 is built from 13 residues. The ends lost 11 bases at V and 5 bases at J; junction bases unmatched: 11. Germline-derived CDR1 and CDR2 are ENHRY and SYGVKD. CDR3 residues: CASKGAGDDEQYF. The CDR3, as DNA: TGTGCCTCAAAAGGAGCGGGGGACGACGAGCAGTACTTC.

This clone was seen only a few times. The chain recombines TRBV28 with TRBJ2-2; possible D gene TRBD1, 6 bases. Germline assignment: CDR1 MDHEN and CDR2 SYDVKM. V shed 5 bases and J shed 1 base, with 8 bases lying between them. This CDR3 region has 14 residues. The CDR3 reads CASSIQGNTGELFF. Written as DNA, the CDR3 is TGTGCCAGCAGTATACAGGGGAACACCGGGGAGCTGTTTTTT. Looking up the rest from reference TRBV28 and TRBJ2-2 gives the full variable domain: DVKVTQSSRYLVKRTGEKVFLECVQDMDHENMFWYRQDPGLGLRLIYFSYDVKMKEKGDIPEGYSVSREKKERFSLILESASTNQTSMYLCASSIQGNTGELFFGEGSRLTVL.

The V and J genes are TRBV27 and TRBJ2-7; 12 nucleotides line up with TRBD2. Trimming took 1 base from V and 4 from J; bases not matched to a gene: 5. The length of the CDR3 is 16 residues. The germline V gene encodes CDR1 MNHEY and CDR2 SMNVEV (reference sequence). CDR3 sequence: CASSLLTTSGSYEQYF. The CDR3 region has the DNA TGTGCCAGCAGTTTATTAACGACTAGCGGGAGTTACGAGCAGTACTTC.

This clone was recorded once. The chain couples TRBV28 to TRBJ2-7, with 14 bases matching TRBD2. J was trimmed by 5 bases and V by 3 bases; bases with no gene match: 6. Germline values: CDR1 MDHEN, CDR2 SYDVKM. This CDR3 region has 16 residues. This chain's CDR3 is CASSFAGTSGSHEQYF. The CDR3 bases are TGTGCCAGCAGTTTCGCCGGGACTAGCGGGAGTCACGAGCAGTACTTC.

The V and J genes are TRBV12-3 or TRBV12-4 and TRBJ2-5; a weak D match, TRBD1 (5 bases). The CDR3 covers 11 residues. Trimming took off 8 bases at V and 3 bases at J, with 7 bases between the two ends. The CDR3 DNA is TGTGCCAGCGGCAGGGAAGAGACCCAGTACTTC. Amino acids: CASGREETQYF.

V is TRBV6-5 and J is TRBJ2-7; 10 nucleotides agree with TRBD2. J gave up 3 bases and V 5 bases, and 4 bases lay outside the gene matches. Germline V gene data show CDR1 as MNHEY and CDR2 as SVGAGI. The CDR3 contains 14 residues. CDR3: CASSPSGGNYEQYF. CDR3 bases: TGTGCCAGCAGTCCTAGCGGGGGAAACTACGAGCAGTACTTC.

The V call is TRBV18, the J call TRBJ2-2; D unclear. The CDR3 has 16 residues. Germline lookup yields CDR1 KGHSH and CDR2 LQKENI. V lost 2 bases and J 1 base, leaving 11 bases between the germline ends. CDR3 region: CASSPSEVRNTGELFF. CDR3 DNA sequence: TGTGCCAGCTCACCATCAGAGGTGCGGAACACCGGGGAGCTGTTTTTT.

This sequence joins TRBV5-8 and TRBJ2-7; D is perhaps TRBD1 (5 bases). Per the germline V gene, CDR1 is SGHTS and CDR2 is YDEGEE. This CDR3 is 12 amino acids long. Between the trimmed V and J ends, which lost 6 bases and 3 bases, there was a span of 10 bases. The CDR3 loop reads CASTVDSYEQYF. For the CDR3, the DNA is TGTGCCAGCACCGTAGACAGCTACGAGCAGTACTTC.

CDR3 in DNA: TGCGCCAGCAGCCCGGACGTCAGGGGTTTTGGAGAGACCCAGTACTTC. It is translated as CASSPDVRGFGETQYF. The chain links TRBV5-1 to TRBJ2-5, with D perhaps matching TRBD1 (6 bases). From germline, CDR1 is SGHRS and CDR2 YFSETQ. There are 16 residues in the CDR3. V dropped 4 bases and J dropped 4 bases, with 20 bases sitting between them.

The gene calls are TRBV11-3 and TRBJ1-6, with no clear D. The CDR3 consists of 14 residues. Trimming stripped 5 bases from V and 10 bases from J, with 15 bases between. The germline gives CDR1 SGHNT, CDR2 YENEEA. The CDR3 is CASSPREVGSPLHF. CDR3 DNA: TGTGCCAGCAGCCCACGGGAGGTGGGGTCACCCCTCCACTTT.

The chain uses TRBV3-1 (or the pseudogene TRBV3-2) and TRBJ2-1, with D possibly TRBD1 on 5 matching bases. CDR1 LGHDT and CDR2 YNNKEL come from the germline V gene (reference sequence). The V end was cut by 1 base, the J end by 5 bases, with 12 bases between. There are 15 residues in the CDR3. CDR3 sequence: CASSQAGMVHNEQFF. CDR3 bases: TGTGCCAGCAGCCAAGCAGGGATGGTCCACAATGAGCAGTTCTTC.

This clone showed up many times. The chain links TRBV14 to TRBJ1-2; TRBD1 agrees at 7 bases. V lost 2 bases to trimming and J lost 2 bases; unmatched junction nucleotides: 8. CDR1 is SGHDN and CDR2 is FVKESK in the germline V gene. The CDR3 spans 16 residues. CDR3 loop: CASSQMTGTVNYGYTF. DNA of the CDR3: TGTGCCAGCAGCCAAATGACCGGGACAGTCAACTATGGCTACACCTTC.

The chain combines TRBV28 with TRBJ2-3; D possibly corresponds to TRBD1 (6 bases). The CDR3 is made up of 17 amino acids. CDR1 and CDR2 from the germline V gene are MDHEN and SYDVKM. V dropped 4 bases and J dropped 0 bases, with 17 bases sitting between them. CDR3 sequence: CASSYTPGTLSTDTQYF. Here the CDR3 DNA reads TGTGCCAGCAGTTATACCCCCGGGACACTTAGCACAGATACGCAGTATTTT.

This clone was observed a few times. The chain combines TRBV10-3 with TRBJ2-4; D unresolved. With 0 bases removed from V and 0 bases from J, the gap between germline ends came to 9 bases. CDR3 size: 16 residues. The germline V gene has CDR1 ENHRY and CDR2 SYGVKD. For the CDR3, the DNA is TGTGCCATCAGTGAGTCCACGAAGCTAGCCAAAAACATTCAGTACTTC. Translating gives CAISESTKLAKNIQYF.

This chain joins TRBV7-9 and TRBJ2-7; D is perhaps TRBD1 (6 bases). Trimming stripped 5 bases from V and 6 bases from J, with 17 bases between. This CDR3 is built from 14 residues. Germline CDR1 is SEHNR and CDR2 is FQNEAQ (reference sequence). Here the CDR3 reads CASSPTGISAEQYF. For the CDR3, the DNA is TGTGCCAGCAGCCCCACAGGGATCTCGGCCGAGCAGTACTTC.